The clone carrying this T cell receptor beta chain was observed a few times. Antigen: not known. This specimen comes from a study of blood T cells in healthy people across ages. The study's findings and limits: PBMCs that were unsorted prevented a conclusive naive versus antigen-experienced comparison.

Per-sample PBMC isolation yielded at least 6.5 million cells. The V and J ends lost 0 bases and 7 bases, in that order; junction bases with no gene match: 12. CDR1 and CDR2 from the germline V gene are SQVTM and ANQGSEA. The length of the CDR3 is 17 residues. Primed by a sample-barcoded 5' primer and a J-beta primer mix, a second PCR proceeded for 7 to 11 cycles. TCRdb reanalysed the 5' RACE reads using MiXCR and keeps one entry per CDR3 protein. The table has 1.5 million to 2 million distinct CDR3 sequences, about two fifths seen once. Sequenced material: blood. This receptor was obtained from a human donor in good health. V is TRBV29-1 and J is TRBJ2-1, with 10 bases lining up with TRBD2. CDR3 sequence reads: CSVEDHEKRGGENEQFF. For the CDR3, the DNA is TGCAGCGTTGAAGATCATGAGAAGCGGGGGGGAGAGAATGAGCAGTTCTTC.